One and the same sample provided the 22 T cell receptor beta chains below, sequenced in a study of beta chain features in type 1 diabetes. All of the isolated RNA was reverse transcribed, so expressed TCRB transcripts were sequenced. Data came from immunoSEQ multiplex PCR; TCRdb stores just in-frame clones and leaves some out. The sample includes 240,000 or so clones, approximately 13% of them seen just once. Findings of the study overall: Shorter TCRB CDR3s, moderately but significantly so, marked every one of the four CD4+ subsets in Type 1 diabetes patients.

Their antigens are not known. The source material was naive CD4+ T cells from blood. Receptor source: a man aged 30-40 years with type 1 diabetes.

The chain employs TRBV5-1 and TRBJ1-6, with 7 positions matching TRBD1. The CDR3 consists of 15 residues. The junction had 4 bases not matched to a gene; V was cut back by 0 bases and J by 7 bases. Germline V CDR1 and CDR2: SGHRS, YFSETQ. This CDR3 is CASSLEGDSNSPLHF. CDR3 DNA: TGCGCCAGCAGCTTGGAAGGGGACAGCAATTCACCCCTCCACTTT.

The chain is built from TRBV27 and TRBJ2-2; 9 bases are a match to TRBD1. Germline CDR1 reads MNHEY; CDR2 reads SMNVEV (reference sequence). V gave up 6 bases and J gave up 6 bases; unmatched junction bases: 5. This CDR3 has 14 amino acids. CDR3 nucleotides: TGTGCCAGCAGATGGACAGGGGTTCCCGGGGAGCTGTTTTTT. This sequence encodes CASRWTGVPGELFF.

This chain uses TRBV7-2 with TRBJ1-2, with a weak D call TRBD1 (6 bases). V lost 7 bases and J 1 base, leaving 16 bases between the germline ends. Germline CDR1 SGHTA, CDR2 FQGNSA. The CDR3 length is 15 residues. CDR3 DNA sequence: TGTGCCAGCAAGAGGGGGGGCCCAAGTAACTATGGCTACACCTTC. Amino acids: CASKRGGPSNYGYTF.

This clone occurred a few times. CDR3 region: CASRRQEHNIQYF. DNA for the CDR3: TGTGCCAGCAGACGACAGGAACATAACATTCAGTACTTC. The chain joins TRBV6-5 to TRBJ2-4, with D possibly TRBD1 on 6 matching bases. CDR1 MNHEY and CDR2 SVGAGI come from the germline V gene. V was cut by 6 bases and J by 7 bases, with 13 bases left in between. The CDR3 loop spans 13 amino acids.

In its sample, this clone was seen a few times. The chain carries TRBV11-2 and TRBJ1-1; tentatively, D is TRBD1 (6 bases). CDR1 and CDR2 from the germline V gene are SGHAT and FQNNGV. V lost 1 base and J lost 1, with 10 bases in between. The CDR3 spans 15 residues. The CDR3 here is CASSLARGWNTEAFF. The CDR3 DNA sequence: TGTGCCAGCAGCTTAGCCAGGGGATGGAACACTGAAGCTTTCTTT. The complete variable domain, with remaining parts taken from reference TRBV11-2 and TRBJ1-1, reads EAGVAQSPRYKIIEKRQSVAFWCNPISGHATLYWYQQILGQGPKLLIQFQNNGVVDDSQLPKDRFSAERLKGVDSTLKIQPAKLEDSAVYLCASSLARGWNTEAFFGQGTRLTVV.

CDR3 bases: TGCACCGCCGGCACTGAAGCTTTCTTT. Residues: CTAGTEAFF. V and J are TRBV29-1 and TRBJ1-1; no definite D call. CDR3 length equals 9 residues. The germline V gene has CDR1 SQVTM and CDR2 ANQGSEA.

This clone was observed a handful of times. The chain recombines TRBV30 with TRBJ2-2; D gene unclear. This CDR3 comprises 13 residues. CDR1 is GTSNPN and CDR2 is SVGIG in the germline V gene (reference sequence). V was pared by 0 bases and J by 6 bases, with 8 bases between. The CDR3 bases are TGTGCCTGGAGTGTTAAGCATCCCGGGGAGCTGTTTTTT. It specifies CAWSVKHPGELFF.

This chain connects TRBV11-2 to TRBJ2-7; unclear D gene. Trimming took 2 bases from V and 5 from J, leaving 7 bases between them. Per the germline V gene, CDR1 is SGHAT and CDR2 is FQNNGV. The CDR3 loop spans 12 amino acids. The CDR3 spells CASSLSGNEQYF. The CDR3 DNA is TGTGCCAGCAGCTTATCCGGTAACGAGCAGTACTTC.

This clone was picked up a small number of times. J is TRBJ2-1 and V is TRBV7-2; D is possibly TRBD1 (6 bases). The germline CDR1 and CDR2 sequences are SGHTA and FQGNSA. V lost 7 bases and J 2 bases, leaving 15 bases between the germline ends. CDR3 size: 15 residues. The CDR3 DNA follows: TGTGCCAGCACCGAGTCAGGGACAACCTACAATGAGCAGTTCTTC. This codes for CASTESGTTYNEQFF.

V and J are TRBV11-2 and TRBJ2-3; 8 bases are a match to TRBD2. V was clipped by 6 bases and J by 4 bases; unmatched bases: 9. This CDR3 is 15 amino acids long. Germline V lookup: CDR1 SGHAT, CDR2 FQNNGV. CDR3 nucleotide sequence: TGTGCCAGCAGTCGGGAGGGCCATACAGCAGATACGCAGTATTTT. This codes for CASSREGHTADTQYF. Using reference TRBV11-2 and TRBJ2-3 for the parts outside the CDR3, the full variable domain is EAGVAQSPRYKIIEKRQSVAFWCNPISGHATLYWYQQILGQGPKLLIQFQNNGVVDDSQLPKDRFSAERLKGVDSTLKIQPAKLEDSAVYLCASSREGHTADTQYFGPGTRLTVL.

In this sample, this clone turned up a few times. The chain uses TRBV6-1 and TRBJ2-1, with TRBD1 matching over 9 bases. CDR3 length: 14 residues. Germline trimming cut 6 bases from V and 8 bases from J; bases unmatched to any gene: 8. Per the germline V gene, CDR1 is MNHNS and CDR2 is SASEGT. CDR3 in DNA: TGTGCCAGCAGCATAAGACAGGGGGTCGATGAGCAGTTCTTC. Its protein product is CASSIRQGVDEQFF.

This chain links TRBV30 with TRBJ2-2; D is ambiguous. This CDR3 spans 13 amino acids. Trimming pared 0 bases from V and 6 bases from J, leaving 8 bases between. Germline CDR1 GTSNPN, CDR2 SVGIG (reference sequence). This CDR3 is CAWSVLGAGELFF. Here the CDR3 DNA reads TGTGCCTGGAGTGTACTTGGTGCCGGGGAGCTGTTTTTT.

V and J are TRBV9 and TRBJ1-1, with a tentative D call TRBD1 (6 bases). The V gene's germline CDR1 is SGDLS and CDR2 YYNGEE. Trimming took off 2 bases at V and 3 bases at J, with 14 bases between the two ends. This CDR3 has 15 amino acids. CDR3 sequence reads: CASSVSRGVHTEAFF. CDR3 coding DNA: TGTGCCAGCAGCGTTTCCAGGGGTGTCCACACTGAAGCTTTCTTT.

V gene TRBV4-2 combines with J gene TRBJ1-1; 7 positions agree with TRBD1. The CDR3 has 15 residues. Germline CDR1 and CDR2: LGHNA and YNFKEQ. The V and J ends lost 3 bases and 6 bases, in that order; junction bases with no gene match: 10. CDR3 coding DNA: TGTGCCAGCAGCCAGCTCCCGACAGGGTCCGCTGAAGCTTTCTTT. Translated: CASSQLPTGSAEAFF.

The CDR3 is CASSKARGDRAFQPQHF. CDR3 DNA: TGTGCCAGCAGCAAAGCGAGGGGAGACAGGGCTTTTCAGCCCCAGCATTTT. The J gene is TRBJ1-5, the V gene TRBV21-1; TRBD1 is the table's D call and was not checked against the DNA. TRBV21-1 is given as a pseudogene. The CDR3 consists of 17 residues.

The gene calls are TRBV10-3 and TRBJ2-1, with 11 bases matching TRBD2. CDR1 and CDR2 from the germline V gene are ENHRY and SYGVKD. The CDR3 extends over 16 amino acids. With V trimmed by 0 bases and J by 7 bases, 5 bases remained unmatched. The CDR3 DNA reads TGTGCCATCAGTGAGTCGAAGCTAGCGGGGGGTAATGAGCAGTTCTTC. Protein product: CAISESKLAGGNEQFF.

With respect to this clone: The junction departs from germline at one end; a sequencing error may be responsible. The chain combines TRBV2 with TRBJ1-2; tentatively, D is TRBD1 (5 bases). CDR1 is SNHLY and CDR2 is FYNNEI in the germline V gene. The CDR3 runs to 11 residues. The CDR3 DNA reads as TGTGCCAGCAGTGTACTACAGGCGATGTCCTTC. Its protein product is CASSVLQAMSF. Full variable domain (remainder filled in from reference TRBV2 and TRBJ1-2): EPEVTQTPSHQVTQMGQEVILRCVPISNHLYFYWYRQILGQKVEFLVSFYNNEISEKSEIFDDQFSVERPDGSNFTLKIRSTKLEDSAMYFCASSVLQAMSFGSGTRLTVV.

Only a few counts were recorded for this clone. V and J are TRBV2 and TRBJ1-2; D is unclear. V lost 2 bases, J lost 7 bases, and 5 bases lay in between. Germline V gene sequence: CDR1 SNHLY, CDR2 FYNNEI. The CDR3 is 11 residues long. The CDR3 protein is CASSELVGYTF. The CDR3 DNA reads as TGTGCCAGCAGTGAATTAGTTGGCTACACCTTC.

This clone occurred a few times. The V call is TRBV5-1, the J call TRBJ2-1; 13 nucleotides align to TRBD2. The trim removed 4 bases at V and 9 bases at J, leaving 7 bases unmatched. The CDR3 runs to 15 residues. Germline CDR1 SGHRS, CDR2 YFSETQ. The CDR3 reads CASSPRLAGGGEQFF. CDR3 coding DNA: TGCGCCAGCAGCCCACGACTAGCGGGAGGAGGTGAGCAGTTCTTC.

The V and J genes are TRBV14 and TRBJ2-5; TRBD1 is a possible D gene (5 bases). This CDR3 is built from 14 residues. CDR1 SGHDN and CDR2 FVKESK come from the germline V gene. Trimming pared 1 base from V and 4 bases from J, leaving 10 bases between. The DNA for the CDR3 is TGTGCCAGCAGCCAAGTCGCAGGGTTAGAGACCCAGTACTTC. It encodes CASSQVAGLETQYF.

The genes are TRBV30 and TRBJ2-5, with TRBD1 matching 8 bases. This CDR3 has 13 amino acids. Germline V gives CDR1 GTSNPN, CDR2 SVGIG (reference sequence). The V segment lost 5 bases and the J segment 3 bases; nucleotides outside the gene matches: 5. Written as DNA, the CDR3 is TGTGCCTGGGATGGACAGGGAGAAGAGACCCAGTACTTC. This gives the protein CAWDGQGEETQYF.

Written as DNA, the CDR3 is TGTGCCAGCAGCTTGGCGGGGTCGGTTCAGCCCCAGCATTTT. Translating it yields CASSLAGSVQPQHF. J is TRBJ1-5 and V is TRBV5-8; D is unclear. CDR3 size: 14 residues. The V end lost 0 bases, the J end lost 6 bases, and 10 bases lay between the germline ends. Looked up from germline, CDR1 is SGHTS and CDR2 is YDEGEE.